This TCR beta chain was sequenced in a study of blood T cell repertoires in COVID-19. Study information: COVID-19 samples collected from the United States, Italy and Spain covered acute and convalescent phases. T cells, B-cell-depleted T cells, or PBMCs supplied cDNA or gDNA.

The CDR3 sequence is 16 residues long. Germline V CDR1 and CDR2: LGHDT, YNNKEL (reference sequence). V trimming: 4 bases; J trimming: 1 base; junction bases outside the gene matches: 6. Original analysis: For nucleated cells, counts were estimated from reference gene primer amplification. Data came from immunoSEQ multiplex PCR; TCRdb stores just in-frame clones and leaves some out. That table gives V, J and clone size, and the DNA gave D and trimming. Of more than 90,000 clones listed, 82% are singletons. The rearrangement joins TRBV3-1 (or the pseudogene TRBV3-2) to TRBJ1-1, with 10 nucleotides matching TRBD1. The sequence was collected from a man between 65 and 85 years old with acute or convalescent COVID-19. Sequenced sample: peripheral blood. CDR3 region: CASSPWDRGTNTEAFF. CDR3 in DNA: TGTGCCAGCAGCCCCTGGGACAGGGGAACGAACACTGAAGCTTTCTTT.